This T cell receptor beta chain is from a study of tumor and adjacent non-tumor tissue in lung cancer. About the research overall: Aged about 31 to 80 years, patients included 10 men and roughly 5 women with stage I to III disease. Findings and caveats of the study: Tumor tissue had significantly higher TCR diversity than normal lung. In normal lung, the top 100 clones were significantly more dominant than in tumor.

No cell sorting was done before RNA was extracted from the tissue. This non-tumor lung sample came from over 3 cm beyond the tumor edge. V gave up 3 bases and J gave up 5 bases, with 7 bases separating them. CDR1 LNHDA and CDR2 SQIVND come from the germline V gene (reference sequence). CDR3 length: 12 amino acids. TCRbeta libraries were built with three rounds of nested PCR, modified from ARM-PCR. TCRdb reprocessed the multiplex PCR reads with MiXCR, giving one entry per CDR3 protein. The sample lists approximately 66,000 distinct CDR3 sequences, around 64% occurring once. The table lists this clonotype with a few counts. Its antigen is unidentified.

The clonotype comes from a man between 70 and 80 years old with non-small cell lung cancer. Sequencing was done on a sample of distant non-tumor lung tissue. This chain uses TRBV19 with TRBJ2-5, with D possibly matching TRBD1 (5 bases). The CDR3 here is CASSIRGETQYF. CDR3 nucleotides: TGTGCCAGTAGTATTAGGGGTGAGACCCAGTACTTC.